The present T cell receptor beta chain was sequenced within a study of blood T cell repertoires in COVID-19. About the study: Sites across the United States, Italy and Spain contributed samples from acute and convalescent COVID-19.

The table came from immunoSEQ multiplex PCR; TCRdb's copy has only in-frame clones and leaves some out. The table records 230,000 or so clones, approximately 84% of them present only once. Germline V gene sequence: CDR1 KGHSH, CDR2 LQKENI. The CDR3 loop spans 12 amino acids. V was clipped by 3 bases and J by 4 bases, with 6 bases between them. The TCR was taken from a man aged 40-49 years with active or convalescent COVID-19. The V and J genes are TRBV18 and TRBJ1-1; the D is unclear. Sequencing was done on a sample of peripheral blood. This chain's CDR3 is CASSPSLTEAFF. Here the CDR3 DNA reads TGTGCCAGCTCACCCAGTCTCACTGAAGCTTTCTTT.